This T cell receptor (beta chain) is from a study of T-cell reconstitution after alpha-beta-depleted transplantation in children. Preparation of the TCRbeta library used unique molecular identifiers. TCRdb reprocessed the PCR reads via MiXCR and lists one record per CDR3 protein. The profile shows a few hundred thousand distinct CDR3 sequences, around 10% of them singletons. V dropped 0 bases and J dropped 7 bases, with 22 bases sitting between them. This CDR3 has 18 amino acids. Germline CDR1 and CDR2: SGHAT and FQNNGV. This clonotype was detected a few times. This sequence originates from a human donor who donated a stem cell graft to a child with acute lymphoblastic leukemia. The rearrangement joins TRBV11-2 to TRBJ2-1, with D maybe TRBD1 (5 bases). The source material was PBMCs from the stem cell graft donor, sampled from the stem cell graft. CDR3 DNA: TGTGCCAGCAGCTTAGATGTGCTTCCTAGGGGTTTTCCTAATGAGCAGTTCTTC. This encodes CASSLDVLPRGFPNEQFF.